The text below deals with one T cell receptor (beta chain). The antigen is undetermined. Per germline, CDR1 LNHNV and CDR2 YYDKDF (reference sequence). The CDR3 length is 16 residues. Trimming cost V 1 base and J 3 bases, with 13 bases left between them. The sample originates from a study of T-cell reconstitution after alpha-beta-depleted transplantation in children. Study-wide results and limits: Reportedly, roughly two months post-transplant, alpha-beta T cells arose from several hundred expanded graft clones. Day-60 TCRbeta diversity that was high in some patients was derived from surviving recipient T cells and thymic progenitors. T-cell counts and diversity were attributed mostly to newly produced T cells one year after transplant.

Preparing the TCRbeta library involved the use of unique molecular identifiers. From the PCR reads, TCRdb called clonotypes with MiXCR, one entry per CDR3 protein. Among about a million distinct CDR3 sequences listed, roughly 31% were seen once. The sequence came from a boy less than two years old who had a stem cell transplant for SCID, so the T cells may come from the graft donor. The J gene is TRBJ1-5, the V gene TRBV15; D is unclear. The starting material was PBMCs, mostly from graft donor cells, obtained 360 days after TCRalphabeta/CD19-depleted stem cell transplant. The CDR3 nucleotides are TGTGCCACCAGCAGAGCATTCGGGATTTTCAATCAGCCCCAGCATTTT. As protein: CATSRAFGIFNQPQHF.